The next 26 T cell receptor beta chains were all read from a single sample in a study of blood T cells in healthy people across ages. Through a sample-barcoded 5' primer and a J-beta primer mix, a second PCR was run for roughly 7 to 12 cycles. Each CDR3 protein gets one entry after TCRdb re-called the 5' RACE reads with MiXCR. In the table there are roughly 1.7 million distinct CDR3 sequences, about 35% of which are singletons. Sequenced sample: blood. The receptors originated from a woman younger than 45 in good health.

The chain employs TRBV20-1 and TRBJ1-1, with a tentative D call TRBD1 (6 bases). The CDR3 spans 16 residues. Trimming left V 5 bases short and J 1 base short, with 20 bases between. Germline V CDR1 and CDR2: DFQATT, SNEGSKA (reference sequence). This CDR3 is CSAQRVGQGSNTEAFF. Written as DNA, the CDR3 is TGCAGTGCTCAAAGGGTGGGACAAGGCTCGAACACTGAAGCTTTCTTT.

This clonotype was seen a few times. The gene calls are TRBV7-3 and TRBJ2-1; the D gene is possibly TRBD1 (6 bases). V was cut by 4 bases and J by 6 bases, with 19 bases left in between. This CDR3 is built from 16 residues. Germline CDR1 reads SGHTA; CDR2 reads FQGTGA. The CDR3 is CASSSLGRGGLNEQFF. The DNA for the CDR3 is TGTGCCAGCAGCTCCCTCGGGCGAGGGGGTCTCAATGAGCAGTTCTTC. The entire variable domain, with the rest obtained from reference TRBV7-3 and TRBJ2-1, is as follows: GAGVSQTPSNKVTEKGKYVELRCDPISGHTALYWYRQSLGQGPEFLIYFQGTGAADDSGLPNDRFFAVRPEGSVSTLKIQRTERGDSAVYLCASSSLGRGGLNEQFFGPGTRLTVL.

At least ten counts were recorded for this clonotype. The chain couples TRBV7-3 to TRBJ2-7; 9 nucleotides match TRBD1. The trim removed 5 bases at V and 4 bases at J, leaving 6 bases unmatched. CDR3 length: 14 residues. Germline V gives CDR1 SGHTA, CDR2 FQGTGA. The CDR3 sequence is CASSPTGGGYEQYF. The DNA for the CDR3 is TGTGCCAGCAGCCCAACAGGGGGCGGATACGAGCAGTACTTC.

CDR3 residues: CASSSGSTDQETQYF. In DNA, the CDR3 is TGTGCCAGCAGCTCGGGGTCGACAGACCAAGAGACCCAGTACTTC. The chain links TRBV11-2 to TRBJ2-5; D might be TRBD1 or TRBD2, each matching 5 bases. V lost 4 bases to trimming and J lost 0 bases, with 12 bases between them. Germline values: CDR1 SGHAT, CDR2 FQNNGV. The CDR3 length is 15 residues.

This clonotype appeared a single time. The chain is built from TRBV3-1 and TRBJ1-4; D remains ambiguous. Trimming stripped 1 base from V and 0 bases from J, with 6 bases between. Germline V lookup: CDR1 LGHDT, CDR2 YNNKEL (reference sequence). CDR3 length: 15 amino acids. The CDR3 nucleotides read TGTGCCAGCAGCCAAGGTCGTGCAACTAATGAAAAACTGTTTTTT. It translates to CASSQGRATNEKLFF.

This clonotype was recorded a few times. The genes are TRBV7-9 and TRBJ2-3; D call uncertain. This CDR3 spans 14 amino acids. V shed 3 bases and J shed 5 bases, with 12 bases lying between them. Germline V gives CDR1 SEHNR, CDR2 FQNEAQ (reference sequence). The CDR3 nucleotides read TGTGCCAGCAGCTTGCTCACCCTGGGAGATACGCAGTATTTT. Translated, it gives CASSLLTLGDTQYF.

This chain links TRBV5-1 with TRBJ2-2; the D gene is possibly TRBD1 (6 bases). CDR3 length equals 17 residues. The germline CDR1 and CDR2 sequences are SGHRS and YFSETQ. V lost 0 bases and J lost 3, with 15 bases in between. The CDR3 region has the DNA TGCGCCAGCAGCTTGGTGAGCGAGACAGGTCACACCGGGGAGCTGTTTTTT. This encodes CASSLVSETGHTGELFF.

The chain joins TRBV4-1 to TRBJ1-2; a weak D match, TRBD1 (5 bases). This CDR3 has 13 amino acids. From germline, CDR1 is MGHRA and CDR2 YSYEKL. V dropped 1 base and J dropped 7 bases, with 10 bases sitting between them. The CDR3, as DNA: TGCGCCAGCAGCCAAGCCCCGGGGGGTGGCTACACCTTC. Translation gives CASSQAPGGGYTF.

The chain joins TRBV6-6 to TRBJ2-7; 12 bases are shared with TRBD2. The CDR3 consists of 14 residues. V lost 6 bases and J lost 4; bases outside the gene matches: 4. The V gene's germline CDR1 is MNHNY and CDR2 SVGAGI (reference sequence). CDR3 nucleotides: TGTGCCAGCAGGGAAACTAGCGGGAGGTACGAGCAGTACTTC. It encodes CASRETSGRYEQYF.

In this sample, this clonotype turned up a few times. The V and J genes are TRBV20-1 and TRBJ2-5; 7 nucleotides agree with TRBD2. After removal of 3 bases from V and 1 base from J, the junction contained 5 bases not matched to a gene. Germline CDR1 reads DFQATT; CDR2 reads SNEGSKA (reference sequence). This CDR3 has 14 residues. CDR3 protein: CSASASGAQETQYF. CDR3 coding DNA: TGCAGTGCTAGTGCGAGCGGGGCCCAAGAGACCCAGTACTTC.

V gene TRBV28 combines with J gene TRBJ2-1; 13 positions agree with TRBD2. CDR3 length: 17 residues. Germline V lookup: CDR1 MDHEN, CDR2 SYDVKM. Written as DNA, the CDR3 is TGTGGGACCGTGGGACTAGCGGGAACCCGCCGGATCAATGAGCAGTTCTTC. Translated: CGTVGLAGTRRINEQFF. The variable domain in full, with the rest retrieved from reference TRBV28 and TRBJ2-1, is DVKVTQSSRYLVKRTGEKVFLECVQDMDHENMFWYRQDPGLGLRLIYFSYDVKMKEKGDIPEGYSVSREKKERFSLILESASTNQTSMYLCGTVGLAGTRRINEQFFGPGTRLTVL.

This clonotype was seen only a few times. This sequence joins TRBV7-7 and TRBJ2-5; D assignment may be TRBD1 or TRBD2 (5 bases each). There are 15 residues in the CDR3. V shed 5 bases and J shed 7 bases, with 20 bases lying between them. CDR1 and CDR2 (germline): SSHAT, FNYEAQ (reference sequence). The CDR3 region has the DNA TGTGCCAGCAGCCCCAGGGCTTCGAGAGAGGGGACCCAGTACTTC. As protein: CASSPRASREGTQYF.

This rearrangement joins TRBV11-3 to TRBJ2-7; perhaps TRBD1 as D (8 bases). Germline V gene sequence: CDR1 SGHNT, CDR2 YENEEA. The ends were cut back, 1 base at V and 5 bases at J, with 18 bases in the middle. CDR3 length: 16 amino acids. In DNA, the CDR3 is TGTGCCAGCAGCTTAGCGGACAGGGAGGGAATCCACGAGCAGTACTTC. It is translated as CASSLADREGIHEQYF.

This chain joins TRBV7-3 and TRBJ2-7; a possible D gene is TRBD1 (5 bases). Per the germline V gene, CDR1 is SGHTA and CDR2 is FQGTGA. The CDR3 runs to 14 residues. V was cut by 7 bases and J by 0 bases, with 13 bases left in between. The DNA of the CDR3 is TGTGCCAGCAACCCTGGGGCTATCTCCTACGAGCAGTACTTC. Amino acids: CASNPGAISYEQYF.

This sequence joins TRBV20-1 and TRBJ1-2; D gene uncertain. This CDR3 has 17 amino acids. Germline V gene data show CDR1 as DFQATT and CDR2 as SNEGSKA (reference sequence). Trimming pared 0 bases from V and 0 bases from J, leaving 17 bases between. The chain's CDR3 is CSARDLGSSRANYGYTF. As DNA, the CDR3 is TGCAGTGCTAGAGATCTGGGTAGCAGCCGGGCTAACTATGGCTACACCTTC.

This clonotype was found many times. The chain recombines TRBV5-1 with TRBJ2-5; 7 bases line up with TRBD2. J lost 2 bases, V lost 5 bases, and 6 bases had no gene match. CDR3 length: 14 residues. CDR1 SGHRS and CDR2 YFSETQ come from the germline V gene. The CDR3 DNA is TGCGCCAGCAGACAGAGCGGGGTACAAGAGACCCAGTACTTC. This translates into CASRQSGVQETQYF.

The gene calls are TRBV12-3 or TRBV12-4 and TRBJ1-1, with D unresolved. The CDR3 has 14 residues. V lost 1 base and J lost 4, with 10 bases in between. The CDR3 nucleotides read TGTGCCAGCAGTTTAGGCCCCTCGGCCACTGAAGCTTTCTTT. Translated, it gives CASSLGPSATEAFF.

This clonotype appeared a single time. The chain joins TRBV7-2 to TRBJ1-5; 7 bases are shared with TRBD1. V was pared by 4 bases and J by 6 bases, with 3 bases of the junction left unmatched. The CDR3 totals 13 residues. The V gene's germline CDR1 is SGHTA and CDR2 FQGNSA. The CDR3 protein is CASSYDRAQPQHF. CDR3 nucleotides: TGTGCCAGCAGCTACGACAGGGCTCAGCCCCAGCATTTT. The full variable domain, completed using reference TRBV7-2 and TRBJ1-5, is GAGVSQSPSNKVTEKGKDVELRCDPISGHTALYWYRQSLGQGLEFLIYFQGNSAPDKSGLPSDRFSAERTGGSVSTLTIQRTQQEDSAVYLCASSYDRAQPQHFGDGTRLSIL.

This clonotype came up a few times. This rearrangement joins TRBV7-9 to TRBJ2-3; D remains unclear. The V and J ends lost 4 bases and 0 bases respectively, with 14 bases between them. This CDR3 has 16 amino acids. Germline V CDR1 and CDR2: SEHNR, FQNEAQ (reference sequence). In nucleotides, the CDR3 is TGTGCCAGCAGCTCCGACTCCGTTACTAGCACAGATACGCAGTATTTT. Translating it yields CASSSDSVTSTDTQYF. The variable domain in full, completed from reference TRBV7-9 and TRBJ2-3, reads DTGVSQNPRHKITKRGQNVTFRCDPISEHNRLYWYRQTLGQGPEFLTYFQNEAQLEKSRLLSDRFSAERPKGSFSTLEIQRTEQGDSAMYLCASSSDSVTSTDTQYFGPGTRLTVL.

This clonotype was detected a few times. The CDR3 coding sequence is TGCGCCAGCAGTGTATCGGACACAGATACGCAGTATTTT. The encoded protein is CASSVSDTDTQYF. V usage is TRBV10-1 and J usage is TRBJ2-3; D gene uncertain. V was cut by 4 bases and J by 2 bases, with 7 bases left in between. CDR3 length: 13 residues. Looked up from germline, CDR1 is WNHNN and CDR2 is SYGVQD (reference sequence).

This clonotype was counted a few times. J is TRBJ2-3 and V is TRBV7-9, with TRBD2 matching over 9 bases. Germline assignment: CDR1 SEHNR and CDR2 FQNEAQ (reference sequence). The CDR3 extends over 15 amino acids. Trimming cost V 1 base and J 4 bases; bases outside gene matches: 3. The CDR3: CASSLEAGGPDTQYF. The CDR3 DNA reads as TGTGCCAGCAGCTTAGAGGCGGGGGGGCCAGATACGCAGTATTTT.

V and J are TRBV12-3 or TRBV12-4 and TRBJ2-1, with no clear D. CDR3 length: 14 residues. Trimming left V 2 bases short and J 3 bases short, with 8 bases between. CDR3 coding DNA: TGTGCCAGCAGTTTAAACGGCTTCTACAATGAGCAGTTCTTC. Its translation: CASSLNGFYNEQFF.

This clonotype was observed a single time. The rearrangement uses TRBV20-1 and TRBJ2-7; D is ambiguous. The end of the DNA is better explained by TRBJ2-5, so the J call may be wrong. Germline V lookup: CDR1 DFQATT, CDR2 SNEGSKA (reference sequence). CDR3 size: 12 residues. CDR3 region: CSAREAEETQYF. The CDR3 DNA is TGCAGTGCTAGAGAGGCGGAGGAGACCCAGTACTTC.

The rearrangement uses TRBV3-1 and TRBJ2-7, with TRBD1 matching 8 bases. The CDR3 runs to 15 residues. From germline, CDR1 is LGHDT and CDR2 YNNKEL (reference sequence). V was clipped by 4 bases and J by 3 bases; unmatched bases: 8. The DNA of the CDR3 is TGTGCCAGCAGCCCCGCGTCAGGGGGCCTCTACGAGCAGTACTTC. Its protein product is CASSPASGGLYEQYF.

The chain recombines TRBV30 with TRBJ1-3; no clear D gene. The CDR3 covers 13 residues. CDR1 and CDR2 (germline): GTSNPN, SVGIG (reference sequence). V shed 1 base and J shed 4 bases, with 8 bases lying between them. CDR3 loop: CAWSAGNGNTIYF. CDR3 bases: TGTGCCTGGAGTGCCGGGAACGGAAACACCATATATTTT. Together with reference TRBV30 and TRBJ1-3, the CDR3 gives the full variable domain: SQTIHQWPATLVQPVGSPLSLECTVEGTSNPNLYWYRQAAGRGLQLLFYSVGIGQISSEVPQNLSASRPQDRQFILSSKKLLLSDSGFYLCAWSAGNGNTIYFGEGSWLTVV.

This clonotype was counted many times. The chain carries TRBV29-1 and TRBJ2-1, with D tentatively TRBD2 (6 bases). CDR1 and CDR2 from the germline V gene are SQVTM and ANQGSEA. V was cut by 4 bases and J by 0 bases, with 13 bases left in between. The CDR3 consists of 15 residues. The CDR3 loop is CSVGSLAISYNEQFF. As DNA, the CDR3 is TGCAGCGTTGGATCCCTAGCGATCTCCTACAATGAGCAGTTCTTC.